This entry lists 21 T cell receptor beta chains sequenced from one sample in a study of T cell repertoires in cytomegalovirus infection. Their antigens remain unidentified. TCRdb called the reads again in MiXCR, with one record for every CDR3 protein. The table shows 750,000 to 900,000 distinct CDR3 sequences, with approximately 32% occurring only once. The sequencing here drew on cultured CD8+ T cells from PBMCs, taken from culture after CMV antigen stimulation. Every receptor here comes from a human donor in good health (CMV status not recorded). Some clones in this sample may be carry-over from other donors' samples.

The chain links TRBV19 to TRBJ2-7; TRBD1 agrees at 10 bases. The CDR3 has 16 residues. With V trimmed by 3 bases and J by 0 bases, 5 bases remained unmatched. Germline V CDR1 and CDR2: LNHDA, SQIVND (reference sequence). CDR3: CASSMRQGASSYEQYF. DNA of the CDR3: TGTGCCAGTAGTATGAGACAGGGGGCAAGCTCCTACGAGCAGTACTTC.

This rearrangement joins TRBV7-9 to TRBJ2-2; TRBD1 aligns across 7 bases. CDR3 length: 17 amino acids. CDR1 and CDR2 from the germline V gene are SEHNR and FQNEAQ (reference sequence). V lost 2 bases and J lost 0; bases outside the gene matches: 6. The CDR3 nucleotides are TGTGCCAGCAGCTTACCGCAGGACAGGACGAACACCGGGGAGCTGTTTTTT. Translated, it gives CASSLPQDRTNTGELFF.

This clonotype was counted only a few times. This chain joins TRBV10-3 and TRBJ2-3; 8 nucleotides agree with TRBD2. Germline CDR1 ENHRY, CDR2 SYGVKD. The V gene end was trimmed by 3 bases and the J gene end by 2 bases; junction bases not matched to a gene: 4. The CDR3 totals 15 residues. The CDR3 sequence is CAISDGAGVTDTQYF. The CDR3 DNA follows: TGTGCCATCAGTGATGGAGCGGGGGTCACAGATACGCAGTATTTT.

This clonotype occurred a few times. CDR3: CASSEVGGISYEQYF. The CDR3 DNA sequence: TGTGCCAGCAGTGAAGTAGGTGGCATATCCTACGAGCAGTACTTC. V is TRBV2 and J is TRBJ2-7; D is undetermined. CDR3 size: 15 residues. V gave up 1 base and J gave up 1 base, with 11 bases separating them. Per germline, CDR1 SNHLY and CDR2 FYNNEI.

V is TRBV9 and J is TRBJ1-1, with D perhaps matching TRBD1 (6 bases). V lost 0 bases, J lost 4 bases, and 13 bases lay in between. The germline V gene has CDR1 SGDLS and CDR2 YYNGEE. This CDR3 comprises 15 residues. CDR3 DNA sequence: TGTGCCAGCAGCGTAGGGGGGGCACGAACCACTGAAGCTTTCTTT. Translating gives CASSVGGARTTEAFF.

This clonotype was recorded a few times. This chain joins TRBV6-6 and TRBJ2-5; the D gene is possibly TRBD1 (7 bases). CDR3 length equals 15 residues. Germline CDR1 reads MNHNY; CDR2 reads SVGAGI (reference sequence). Trimming cost V 6 bases and J 5 bases, with 19 bases left between them. The CDR3 protein is CASRAGGAGGETQYF. CDR3 nucleotides: TGTGCCAGCAGGGCAGGGGGAGCGGGTGGGGAGACCCAGTACTTC.

This clonotype has just a few counts. J is TRBJ1-2 and V is TRBV27; 8 bases align to TRBD1. Germline lookup yields CDR1 MNHEY and CDR2 SMNVEV (reference sequence). J gave up 5 bases and V 6 bases, and 8 bases lay outside the gene matches. The CDR3 has 14 residues. CDR3 in amino acids: CASRQGVNLYGYTF. DNA of the CDR3: TGTGCCAGCAGACAGGGGGTAAATCTGTATGGCTACACCTTC.

Only a few counts were recorded for this clonotype. The chain uses TRBV25-1 and TRBJ2-4, with a tentative D call TRBD1 (6 bases). Looked up from germline, CDR1 is MGHDK and CDR2 is SYGVNS. This CDR3 is built from 15 residues. The V and J ends lost 10 bases and 6 bases respectively, with 22 bases between them. CDR3 amino acids: CATQGQGNYRNIQYF. The CDR3 region has the DNA TGTGCCACCCAAGGGCAGGGGAATTATAGAAACATTCAGTACTTC.

The gene calls are TRBV27 and TRBJ2-3; the D gene is possibly TRBD2 (5 bases). CDR1 and CDR2 (germline): MNHEY, SMNVEV (reference sequence). Between the trimmed V and J ends, which lost 1 base and 2 bases, there was a span of 13 bases. The CDR3 sequence is 16 residues long. CDR3: CASSLLRGAYTDTQYF. The DNA of the CDR3 is TGTGCCAGCAGTTTATTACGGGGTGCCTACACAGATACGCAGTATTTT.

This clonotype occurred a few times. The chain has TRBV29-1 and TRBJ1-2; 7 nucleotides agree with TRBD1. Per the germline V gene, CDR1 is SQVTM and CDR2 is ANQGSEA. After removal of 4 bases from V and 2 bases from J, the junction contained 10 bases not matched to a gene. The CDR3 loop spans 15 amino acids. The CDR3 coding sequence is TGCAGCGTTGCCGGACCCGGAGGGGGCAACTATGGCTACACCTTC. Protein: CSVAGPGGGNYGYTF.

The V and J genes are TRBV28 and TRBJ1-1; D is uncertain. CDR3 length equals 13 residues. Trimming pared 6 bases from V and 6 bases from J, leaving 14 bases between. Germline lookup yields CDR1 MDHEN and CDR2 SYDVKM. For the CDR3, the DNA is TGTGCCAGCAGCCTCCCGGACGGGGCTGAAGCTTTCTTT. This gives the protein CASSLPDGAEAFF.

The chain carries TRBV11-1 and TRBJ2-5, with 8 bases identical to TRBD1. V gave up 5 bases and J gave up 2 bases; unmatched junction bases: 7. The CDR3 is made up of 15 amino acids. The germline V gene has CDR1 SGHAT and CDR2 FQDESV (reference sequence). The CDR3 reads CASSGGQGQQETQYF. The CDR3 nucleotides are TGTGCCAGCAGCGGTGGACAGGGCCAACAAGAGACCCAGTACTTC.

This clonotype has only a few counts. The chain recombines TRBV27 with TRBJ1-2; 8 nucleotides match TRBD1. The germline V gene has CDR1 MNHEY and CDR2 SMNVEV (reference sequence). The V segment lost 5 bases and the J segment 5 bases; nucleotides outside the gene matches: 7. The CDR3 consists of 14 residues. The DNA of the CDR3 is TGTGCCAGCAGTCCCTCAGGGGGCCCTTATGGCTACACCTTC. Residues: CASSPSGGPYGYTF.

This clonotype was seen a handful of times. V is TRBV5-3 and J is TRBJ2-5; TRBD1 matches at 10 bases. TRBV5-3 is an ORF for which the function is uncertain. The CDR3 loop spans 15 amino acids. V was pared by 3 bases and J by 4 bases, with 6 bases of the junction left unmatched. The CDR3 nucleotides are TGTGCCAGAAGCTCGGACAGGGGGGTGGTAGAGACCCAGTACTTC. Its translation is CARSSDRGVVETQYF.

CDR3 region: CASSFGPDLDGYTF. The CDR3 nucleotides are TGTGCCAGCAGTTTCGGCCCGGACCTGGATGGCTACACCTTC. The chain couples TRBV12-3 or TRBV12-4 to TRBJ1-2; D not resolved. The V end was cut by 3 bases, the J end by 6 bases, with 14 bases between. The CDR3 consists of 14 residues.

The sample holds a few counts of this clonotype. The CDR3 sequence is CASRWTGNNYGYTF. CDR3 nucleotides: TGTGCCAGCAGATGGACAGGGAACAACTATGGCTACACCTTC. The V call is TRBV7-9, the J call TRBJ1-2, with TRBD1 matching 8 bases. V lost 6 bases and J lost 2; bases outside the gene matches: 5. Germline CDR1 is SEHNR and CDR2 is FQNEAQ (reference sequence). The CDR3 is 14 residues long.

The chain has TRBV7-4 and TRBJ2-2, with a possible D match to TRBD2 (5 bases). Germline assignment: CDR1 SGHVT and CDR2 SQSDAQ. The CDR3 covers 16 residues. V was pared by 4 bases and J by 4 bases, with 16 bases between. The CDR3 is CASSSPGLGGTGELFF. CDR3 DNA: TGTGCCAGCAGCTCCCCTGGGCTAGGAGGCACCGGGGAGCTGTTTTTT.

This clonotype was seen a handful of times. The J gene is TRBJ1-3, the V gene TRBV4-1, with TRBD1 matching 9 bases. The CDR3 has 16 amino acids. Germline V gives CDR1 MGHRA, CDR2 YSYEKL. V lost 0 bases to trimming and J lost 3 bases; unmatched junction nucleotides: 3. The CDR3 region is CASSQDRQGVGNTIYF. CDR3 nucleotide sequence: TGCGCCAGCAGCCAAGATCGACAGGGGGTTGGAAACACCATATATTTT.

Ten or more counts support this clonotype. This chain uses TRBV27 with TRBJ2-3; D is perhaps TRBD2 (6 bases). CDR3 length: 14 residues. CDR1 and CDR2 (germline): MNHEY, SMNVEV (reference sequence). V was trimmed by 6 bases and J by 2 bases, leaving 12 bases between them. CDR3 region: CASSLGLNTDTQYF. CDR3 DNA: TGTGCCAGCAGCTTAGGACTAAACACAGATACGCAGTATTTT.

The CDR3 spells CASSLSWGAYNEQFF. The CDR3 DNA sequence: TGTGCCAGCAGTTTATCGTGGGGGGCCTACAATGAGCAGTTCTTC. The chain joins TRBV27 to TRBJ2-1, with D perhaps matching TRBD2 (6 bases). V was clipped by 0 bases and J by 2 bases, with 8 bases between them. The CDR3 length is 15 residues. Germline CDR1 reads MNHEY; CDR2 reads SMNVEV (reference sequence).

This clonotype appeared many times. The chain is built from TRBV7-6 and TRBJ1-2; 7 bases match TRBD1. The CDR3 consists of 15 residues. Looked up from germline, CDR1 is SGHVS and CDR2 is FNYEAQ. V trimming: 5 bases; J trimming: 1 base; junction bases outside the gene matches: 7. For the CDR3, the DNA is TGTGCCAGCAGCCCCGGACAGGCCTTTAACTATGGCTACACCTTC. It translates to CASSPGQAFNYGYTF. The full variable domain, in which reference TRBV7-6 and TRBJ1-2 provide the parts outside the CDR3, is GAGVSQSPRYKVTKRGQDVALRCDPISGHVSLYWYRQALGQGPEFLTYFNYEAQQDKSGLPNDRFSAERPEGSISTLTIQRTEQRDSAMYRCASSPGQAFNYGYTFGSGTRLTVV.